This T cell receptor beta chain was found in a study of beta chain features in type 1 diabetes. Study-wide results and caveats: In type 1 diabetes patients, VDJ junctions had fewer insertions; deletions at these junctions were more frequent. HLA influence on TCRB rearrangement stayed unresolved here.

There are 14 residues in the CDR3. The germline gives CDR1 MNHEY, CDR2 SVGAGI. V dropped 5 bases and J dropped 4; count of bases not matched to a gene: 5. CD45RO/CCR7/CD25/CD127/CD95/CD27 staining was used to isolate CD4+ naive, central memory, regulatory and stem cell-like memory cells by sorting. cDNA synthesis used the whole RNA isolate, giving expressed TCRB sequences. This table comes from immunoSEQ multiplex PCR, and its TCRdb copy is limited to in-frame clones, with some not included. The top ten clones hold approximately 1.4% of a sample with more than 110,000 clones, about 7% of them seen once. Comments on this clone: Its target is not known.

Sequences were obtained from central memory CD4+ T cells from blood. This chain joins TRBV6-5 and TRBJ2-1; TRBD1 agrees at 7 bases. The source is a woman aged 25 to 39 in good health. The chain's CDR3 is CASSTSTGYNEQFF. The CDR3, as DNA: TGTGCCAGCAGTACCTCGACAGGGTACAATGAGCAGTTCTTC.